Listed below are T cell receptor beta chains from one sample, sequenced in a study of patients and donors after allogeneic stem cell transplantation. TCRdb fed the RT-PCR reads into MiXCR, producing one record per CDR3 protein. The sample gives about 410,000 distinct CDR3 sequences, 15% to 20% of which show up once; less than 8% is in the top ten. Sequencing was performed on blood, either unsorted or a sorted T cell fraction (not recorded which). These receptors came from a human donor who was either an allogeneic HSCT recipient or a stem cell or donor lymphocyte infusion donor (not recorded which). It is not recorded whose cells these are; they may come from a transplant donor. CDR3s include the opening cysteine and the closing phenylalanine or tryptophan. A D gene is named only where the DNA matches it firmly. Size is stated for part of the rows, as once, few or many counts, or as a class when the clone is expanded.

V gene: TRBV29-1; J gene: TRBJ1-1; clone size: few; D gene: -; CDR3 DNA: TGCAGCGTTGAAGCGGGTTCTGAAGCTTTCTTT; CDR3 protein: CSVEAGSEAFF
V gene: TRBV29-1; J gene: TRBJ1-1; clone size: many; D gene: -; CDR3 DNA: TGCAGCGTTGAATCGCAGCTCGTGAACACTGAAGCTTTCTTT; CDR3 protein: CSVESQLVNTEAFF
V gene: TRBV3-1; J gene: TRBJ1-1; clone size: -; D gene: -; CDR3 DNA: TGTGCCAGCAGCCAAGGGTGGTCTAAGGAGGCCGCTTTCTTT; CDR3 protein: CASSQGWSKEAAFF
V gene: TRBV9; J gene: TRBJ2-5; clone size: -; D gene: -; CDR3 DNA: TGTGCCAGCAGCGTAGAGGGCTCGATGGCCCAGTACTTC; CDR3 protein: CASSVEGSMAQYF
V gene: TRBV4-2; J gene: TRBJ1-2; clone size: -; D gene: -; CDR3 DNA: TGTGCCAGCAGCCAAGAGGCAGGGGACACATACACCTTC; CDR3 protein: CASSQEAGDTYTF
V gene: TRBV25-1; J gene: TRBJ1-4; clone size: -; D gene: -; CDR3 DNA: TGTGCCAGCAGTCCTTGGGAGGCAACTAATGAAAAACTGTTTTTT; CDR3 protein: CASSPWEATNEKLFF
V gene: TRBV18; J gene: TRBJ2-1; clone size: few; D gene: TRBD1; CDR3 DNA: TGTGCCAGCTCAGGGACAGGGGTCTTCAATGAGCAGTTCTTC; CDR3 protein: CASSGTGVFNEQFF
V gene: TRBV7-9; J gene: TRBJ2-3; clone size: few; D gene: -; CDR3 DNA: TGTGCCAGCAGCTTAGCCCGGACAGTGTCCCGGGACACGCAGTATTTT; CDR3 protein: CASSLARTVSRDTQYF
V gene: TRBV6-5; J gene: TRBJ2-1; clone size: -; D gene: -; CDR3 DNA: TGTGCCAGCAGCCGGACAGCGAATGAGCAGTTCTTC; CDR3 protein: CASSRTANEQFF
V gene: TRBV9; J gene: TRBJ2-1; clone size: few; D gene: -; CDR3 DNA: TGTGCCAGCAGCGTATCGGGGATCTCCTACAATGAGCAGTTCTTC; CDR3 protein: CASSVSGISYNEQFF
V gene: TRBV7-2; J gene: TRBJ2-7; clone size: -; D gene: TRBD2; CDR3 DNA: TGTGCCAGCAGCGTCGGACTAGCGGTCTACGAGCAGTACTTC; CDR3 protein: CASSVGLAVYEQYF
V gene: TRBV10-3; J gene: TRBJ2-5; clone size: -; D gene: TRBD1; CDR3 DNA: TGTGCCATCAGTGCCACAGGGGGCGTCGAGACCCAGTACTTC; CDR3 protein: CAISATGGVETQYF
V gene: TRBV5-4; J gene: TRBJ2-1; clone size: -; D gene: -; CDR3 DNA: TGTGCCAGCAGCTTGGGACTAGTACCGGCCGAGCAGTTCTTC; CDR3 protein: CASSLGLVPAEQFF
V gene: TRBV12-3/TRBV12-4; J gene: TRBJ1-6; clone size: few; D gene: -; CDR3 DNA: TGTGCCAGCAGTTTAGACTCCTCCAGGCACTCACCCCTCCACTTT; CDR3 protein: CASSLDSSRHSPLHF
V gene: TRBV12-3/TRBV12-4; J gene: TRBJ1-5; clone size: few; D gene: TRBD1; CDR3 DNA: TGTGCCAGCAGTTTAGAGGCGGAGGACAGGGGAGGAAGTCAGCCCCAGCATTTT; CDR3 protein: CASSLEAEDRGGSQPQHF
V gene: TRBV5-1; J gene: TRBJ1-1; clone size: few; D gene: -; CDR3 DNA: TGCGCCAGCAGCTTGGAACAGGGATTGACTGAAGCTTTCTTT; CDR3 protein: CASSLEQGLTEAFF
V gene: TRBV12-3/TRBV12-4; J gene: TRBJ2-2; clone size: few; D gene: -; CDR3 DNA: TGTGCCAGCACCCTACAGGGGAACACCGGGGAGCTGTTTTTT; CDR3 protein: CASTLQGNTGELFF
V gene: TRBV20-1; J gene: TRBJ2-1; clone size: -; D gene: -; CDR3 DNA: TGCAGTGCTAGAGATCGGGACAACTACAATGAGCAGTTCTTC; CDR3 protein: CSARDRDNYNEQFF
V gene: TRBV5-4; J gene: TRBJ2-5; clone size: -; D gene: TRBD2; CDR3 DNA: TGTGCCAGCAGGCCACCCGGGGGGACGCCCTCAGAGACCCAGTACTTC; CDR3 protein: CASRPPGGTPSETQYF
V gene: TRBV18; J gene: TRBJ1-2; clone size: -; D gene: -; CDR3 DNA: TGTGCCAGCTCACCAACGACAAGGGGCTATGGCTACACCTTC; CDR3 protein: CASSPTTRGYGYTF
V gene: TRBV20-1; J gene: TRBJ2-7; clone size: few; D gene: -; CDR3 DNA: TGCAGTGCTAGAGCCCTCCGGAGCTACGAGCAGTACTTC; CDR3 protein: CSARALRSYEQYF
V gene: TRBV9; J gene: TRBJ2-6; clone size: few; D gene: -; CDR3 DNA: TGTGCCAGCAGCGTACGTGAACAGGGTTTAGGTGGGGCCAACGTCCTGACTTTC; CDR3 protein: CASSVREQGLGGANVLTF
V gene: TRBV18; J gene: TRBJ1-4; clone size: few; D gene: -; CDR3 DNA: TGTGCCAGCTCACCATCAAAAGCAACTAATGAAAAACTGTTTTTT; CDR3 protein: CASSPSKATNEKLFF
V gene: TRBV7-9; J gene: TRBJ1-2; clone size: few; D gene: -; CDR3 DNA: TGTGCCAGCAGCTTAGCGCGGCCCAGGAACTATGGCTACACCTTC; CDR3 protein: CASSLARPRNYGYTF
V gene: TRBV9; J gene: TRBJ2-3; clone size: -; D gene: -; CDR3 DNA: TGTGCCAGCAGCCAGGCTTCAACTAGCACAGATACGCAGTATTTT; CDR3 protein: CASSQASTSTDTQYF
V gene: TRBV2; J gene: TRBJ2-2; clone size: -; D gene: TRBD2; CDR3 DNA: TGTGCCAGCAGTGGGCCTAGCGGGGGGGCCTCCGGGGAGCTGTTTTTT; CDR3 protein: CASSGPSGGASGELFF
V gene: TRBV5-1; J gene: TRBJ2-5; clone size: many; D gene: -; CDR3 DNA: TGCGCCAGCAGCTTGGATGGGGGACAAGAGACCCAGTACTTC; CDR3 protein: CASSLDGGQETQYF
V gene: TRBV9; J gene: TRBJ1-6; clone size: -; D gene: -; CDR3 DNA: TGTGCCAGCAGCGTAGGAGTAGAATCACCCCTCCACTTT; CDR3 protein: CASSVGVESPLHF
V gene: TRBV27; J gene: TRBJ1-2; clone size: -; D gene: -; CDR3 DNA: TGTGCCAGCAGTGATGGGGACTTTCCGTATGGCTACACCTTC; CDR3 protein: CASSDGDFPYGYTF
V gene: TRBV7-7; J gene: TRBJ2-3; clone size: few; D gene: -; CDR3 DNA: TGTGCCAGCAGCTTAGAGCTGACAGATACGCAGTATTTT; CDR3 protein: CASSLELTDTQYF
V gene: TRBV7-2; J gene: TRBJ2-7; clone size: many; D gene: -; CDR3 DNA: TGTGCCAGCAGCTTAGTTGGGGGCACCTACGAGCAGTACTTC; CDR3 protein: CASSLVGGTYEQYF
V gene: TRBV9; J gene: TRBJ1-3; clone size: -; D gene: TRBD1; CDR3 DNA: TGTGCCAGCAGCGCTTGGACAGGGGAAGGGAACACCATATATTTT; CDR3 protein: CASSAWTGEGNTIYF
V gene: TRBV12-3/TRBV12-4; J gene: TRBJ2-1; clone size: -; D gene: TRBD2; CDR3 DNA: TGTGCCAGCACCCTAGCGGGGGGGGGTGAGCAGTTCTTC; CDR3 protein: CASTLAGGGEQFF
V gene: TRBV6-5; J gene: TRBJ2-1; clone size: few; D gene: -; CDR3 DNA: TGTGCCAGCAGTTACTCGGGACCCCCGGGGGCCTATGAGCAGTTCTTC; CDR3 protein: CASSYSGPPGAYEQFF
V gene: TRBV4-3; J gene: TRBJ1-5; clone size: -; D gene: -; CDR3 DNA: TGCGCCAGCAGCCAAGAAGCGCCTCGGGGGCCGGAGAGCAATCAGCCCCAGCATTTT; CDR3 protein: CASSQEAPRGPESNQPQHF
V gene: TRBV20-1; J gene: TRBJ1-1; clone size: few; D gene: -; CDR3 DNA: TGCAGTGCTAGGAGACAGGTACGGGACACTGAAGCTTTCTTT; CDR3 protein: CSARRQVRDTEAFF
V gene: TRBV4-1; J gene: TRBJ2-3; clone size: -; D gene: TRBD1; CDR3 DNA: TGCGCCAGCAGCCAAGTTCGGACAGGGGGAGATACGCAGTATTTT; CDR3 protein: CASSQVRTGGDTQYF